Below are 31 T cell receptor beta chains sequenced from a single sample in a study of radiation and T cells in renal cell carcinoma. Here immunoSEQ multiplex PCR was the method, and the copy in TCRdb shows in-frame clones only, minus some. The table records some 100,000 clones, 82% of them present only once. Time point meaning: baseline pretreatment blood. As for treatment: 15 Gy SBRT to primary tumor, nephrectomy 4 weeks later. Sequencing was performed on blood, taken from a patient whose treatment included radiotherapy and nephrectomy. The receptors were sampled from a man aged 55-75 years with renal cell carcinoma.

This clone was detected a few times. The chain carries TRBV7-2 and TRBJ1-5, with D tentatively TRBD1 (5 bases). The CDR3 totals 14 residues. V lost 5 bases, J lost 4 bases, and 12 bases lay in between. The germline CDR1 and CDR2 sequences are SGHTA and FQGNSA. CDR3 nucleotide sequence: TGTGCCAGCAGCCCTGTGGGACTGAATCAGCCCCAGCATTTT. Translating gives CASSPVGLNQPQHF.

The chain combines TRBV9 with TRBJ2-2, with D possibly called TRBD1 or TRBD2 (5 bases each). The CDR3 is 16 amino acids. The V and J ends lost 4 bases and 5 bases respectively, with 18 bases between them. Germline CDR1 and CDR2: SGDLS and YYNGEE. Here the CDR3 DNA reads TGTGCCAGCAGCACCGGGGCGGGCCTGGGGACCGGGGAGCTGTTTTTT. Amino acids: CASSTGAGLGTGELFF.

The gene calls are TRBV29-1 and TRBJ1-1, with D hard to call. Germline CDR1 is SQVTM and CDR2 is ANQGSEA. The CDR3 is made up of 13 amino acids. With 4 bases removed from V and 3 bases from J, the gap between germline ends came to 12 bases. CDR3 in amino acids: CSVAQLHDTEAFF. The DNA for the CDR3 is TGCAGCGTTGCCCAACTACACGACACTGAAGCTTTCTTT. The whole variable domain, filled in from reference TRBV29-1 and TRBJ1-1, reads SAVISQKPSRDICQRGTSLTIQCQVDSQVTMMFWYRQQPGQSLTLIATANQGSEATYESGFVIDKFPISRPNLTFSTLTVSNMSPEDSSIYLCSVAQLHDTEAFFGQGTRLTVV.

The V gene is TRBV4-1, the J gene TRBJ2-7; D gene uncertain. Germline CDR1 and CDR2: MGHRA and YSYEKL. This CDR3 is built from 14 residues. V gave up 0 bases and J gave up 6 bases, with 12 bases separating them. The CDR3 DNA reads TGCGCCAGCAGCCAAGAGCAACTAATCGGCGAGCAGTACTTC. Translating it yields CASSQEQLIGEQYF.

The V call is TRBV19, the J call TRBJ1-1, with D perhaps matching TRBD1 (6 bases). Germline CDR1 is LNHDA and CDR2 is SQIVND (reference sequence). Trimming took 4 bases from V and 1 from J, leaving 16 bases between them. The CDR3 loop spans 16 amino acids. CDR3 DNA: TGTGCCAGTAGTAACAGCATGACAGGCGGGAACACTGAAGCTTTCTTT. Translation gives CASSNSMTGGNTEAFF.

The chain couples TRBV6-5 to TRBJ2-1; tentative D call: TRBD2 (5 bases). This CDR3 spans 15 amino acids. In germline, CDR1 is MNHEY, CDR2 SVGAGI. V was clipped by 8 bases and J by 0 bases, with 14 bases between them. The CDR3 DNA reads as TGTGCCAGCGGGCGGACTGGTAGCTCCTACAATGAGCAGTTCTTC. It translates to CASGRTGSSYNEQFF.

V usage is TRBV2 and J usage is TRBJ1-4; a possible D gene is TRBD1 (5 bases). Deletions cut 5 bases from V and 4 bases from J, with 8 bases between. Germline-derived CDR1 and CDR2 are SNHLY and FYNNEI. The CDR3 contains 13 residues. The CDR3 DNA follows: TGTGCCAGCAGTATACAGGTTAATGAAAAACTGTTTTTT. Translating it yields CASSIQVNEKLFF. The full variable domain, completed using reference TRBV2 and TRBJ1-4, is EPEVTQTPSHQVTQMGQEVILRCVPISNHLYFYWYRQILGQKVEFLVSFYNNEISEKSEIFDDQFSVERPDGSNFTLKIRSTKLEDSAMYFCASSIQVNEKLFFGSGTQLSVL.

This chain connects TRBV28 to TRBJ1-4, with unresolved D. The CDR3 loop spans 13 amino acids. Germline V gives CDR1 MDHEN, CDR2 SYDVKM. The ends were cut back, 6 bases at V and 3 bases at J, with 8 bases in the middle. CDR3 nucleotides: TGTGCCAGCAGGAGAGGTCCTAATGAAAAACTGTTTTTT. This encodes CASRRGPNEKLFF. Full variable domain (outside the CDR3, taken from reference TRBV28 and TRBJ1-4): DVKVTQSSRYLVKRTGEKVFLECVQDMDHENMFWYRQDPGLGLRLIYFSYDVKMKEKGDIPEGYSVSREKKERFSLILESASTNQTSMYLCASRRGPNEKLFFGSGTQLSVL.

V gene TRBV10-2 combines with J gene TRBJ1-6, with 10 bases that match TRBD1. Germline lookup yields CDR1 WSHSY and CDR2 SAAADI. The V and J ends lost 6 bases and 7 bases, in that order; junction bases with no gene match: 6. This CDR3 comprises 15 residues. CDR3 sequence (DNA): TGCGCCAGCAGGGAATCGGGACAGGGGAATTCACCCCTCCACTTT. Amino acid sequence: CASRESGQGNSPLHF.

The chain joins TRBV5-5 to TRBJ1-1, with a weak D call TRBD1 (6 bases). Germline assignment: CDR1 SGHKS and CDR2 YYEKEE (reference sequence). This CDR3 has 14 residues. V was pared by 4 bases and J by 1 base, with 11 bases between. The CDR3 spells CASSPDSRNTEAFF. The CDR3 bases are TGTGCCAGCAGCCCGGACAGCCGGAACACTGAAGCTTTCTTT.

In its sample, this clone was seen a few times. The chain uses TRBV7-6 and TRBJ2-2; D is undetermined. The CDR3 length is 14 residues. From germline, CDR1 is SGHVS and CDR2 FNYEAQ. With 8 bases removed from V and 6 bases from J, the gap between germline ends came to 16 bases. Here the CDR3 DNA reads TGTGCCAGCGGTGTACCACTATCGTCCGGGGAGCTGTTTTTT. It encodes CASGVPLSSGELFF.

The CDR3 DNA follows: TGTGCCAGCAGCTTGGTCCCCGGCTACGAGCAGTACTTC. Protein sequence: CASSLVPGYEQYF. The chain joins TRBV5-6 to TRBJ2-7; D gene ambiguous. Trimming stripped 0 bases from V and 3 bases from J, with 7 bases between. CDR3 length: 13 amino acids. Germline V gives CDR1 SGHDT, CDR2 YYEEEE.

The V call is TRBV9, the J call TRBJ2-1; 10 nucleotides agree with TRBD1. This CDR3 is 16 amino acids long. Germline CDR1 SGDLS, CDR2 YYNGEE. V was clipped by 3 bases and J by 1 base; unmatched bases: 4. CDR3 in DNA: TGTGCCAGCAGCGATGGGGGACAGGGGTCCTACAATGAGCAGTTCTTC. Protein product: CASSDGGQGSYNEQFF.

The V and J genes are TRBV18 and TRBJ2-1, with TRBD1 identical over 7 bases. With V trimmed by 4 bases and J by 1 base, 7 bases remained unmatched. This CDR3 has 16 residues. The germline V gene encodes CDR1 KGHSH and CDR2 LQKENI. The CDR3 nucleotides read TGTGCCAGCTCACTACGACAGGGTGGGTCCTACAATGAGCAGTTCTTC. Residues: CASSLRQGGSYNEQFF.

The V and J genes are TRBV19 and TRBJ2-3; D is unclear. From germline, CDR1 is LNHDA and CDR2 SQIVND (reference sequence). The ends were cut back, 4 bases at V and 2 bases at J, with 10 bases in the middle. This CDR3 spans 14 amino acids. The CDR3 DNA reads TGTGCCAGTAGTAAGGCTACCTACACAGATACGCAGTATTTT. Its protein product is CASSKATYTDTQYF.

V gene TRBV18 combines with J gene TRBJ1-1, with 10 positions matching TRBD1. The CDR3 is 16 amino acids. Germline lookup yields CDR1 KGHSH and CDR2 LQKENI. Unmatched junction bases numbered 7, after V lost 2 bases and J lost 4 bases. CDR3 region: CASSPDRGRWVTEAFF. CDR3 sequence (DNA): TGTGCCAGCTCACCAGACAGGGGGCGTTGGGTCACTGAAGCTTTCTTT.

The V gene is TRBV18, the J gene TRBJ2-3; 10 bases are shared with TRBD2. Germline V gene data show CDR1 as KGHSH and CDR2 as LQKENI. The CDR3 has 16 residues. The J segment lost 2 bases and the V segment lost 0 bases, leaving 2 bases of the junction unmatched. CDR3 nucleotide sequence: TGTGCCAGCTCACCACCAGCGGGAGGGAACACAGATACGCAGTATTTT. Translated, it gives CASSPPAGGNTDTQYF.

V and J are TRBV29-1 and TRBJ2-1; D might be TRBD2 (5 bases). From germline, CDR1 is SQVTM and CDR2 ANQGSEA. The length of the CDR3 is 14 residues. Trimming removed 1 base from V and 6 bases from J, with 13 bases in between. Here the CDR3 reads CSVEGAIAGNEQFF. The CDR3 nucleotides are TGCAGCGTTGAAGGAGCTATCGCGGGCAATGAGCAGTTCTTC.

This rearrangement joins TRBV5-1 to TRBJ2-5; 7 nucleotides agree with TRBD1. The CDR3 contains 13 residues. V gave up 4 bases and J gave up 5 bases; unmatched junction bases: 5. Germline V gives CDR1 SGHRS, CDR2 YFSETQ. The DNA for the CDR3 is TGCGCCAGCAGCACTGACAGGGCTGAGACCCAGTACTTC. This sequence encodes CASSTDRAETQYF.

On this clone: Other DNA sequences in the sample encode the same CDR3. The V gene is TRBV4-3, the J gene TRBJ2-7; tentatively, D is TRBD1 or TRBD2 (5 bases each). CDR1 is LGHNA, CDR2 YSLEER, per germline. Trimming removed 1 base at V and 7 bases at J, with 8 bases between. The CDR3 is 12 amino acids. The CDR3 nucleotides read TGCGCCAGCAGCCAAGTGAGGGGTGAGCAGTACTTC. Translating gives CASSQVRGEQYF.

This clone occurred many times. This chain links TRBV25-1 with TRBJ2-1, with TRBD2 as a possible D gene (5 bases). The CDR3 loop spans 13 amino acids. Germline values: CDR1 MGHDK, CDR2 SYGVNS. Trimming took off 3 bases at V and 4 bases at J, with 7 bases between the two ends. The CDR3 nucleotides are TGTGCCAGCAGTGATACGGGATACAATGAGCAGTTCTTC. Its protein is CASSDTGYNEQFF.

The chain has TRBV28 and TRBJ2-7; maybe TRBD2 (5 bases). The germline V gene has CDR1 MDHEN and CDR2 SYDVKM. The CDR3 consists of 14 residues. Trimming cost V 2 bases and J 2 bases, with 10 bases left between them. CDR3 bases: TGTGCCAGCAGTTTAGCGGGCTTTACCTACGAGCAGTACTTC. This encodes CASSLAGFTYEQYF. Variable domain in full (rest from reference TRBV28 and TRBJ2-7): DVKVTQSSRYLVKRTGEKVFLECVQDMDHENMFWYRQDPGLGLRLIYFSYDVKMKEKGDIPEGYSVSREKKERFSLILESASTNQTSMYLCASSLAGFTYEQYFGPGTRLTVT.

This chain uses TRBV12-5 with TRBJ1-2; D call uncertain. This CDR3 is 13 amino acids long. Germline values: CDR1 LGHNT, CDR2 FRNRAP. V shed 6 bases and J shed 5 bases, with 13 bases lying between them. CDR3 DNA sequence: TGTGCTAGTGGAAAGGCAGGAACATATGGCTACACCTTC. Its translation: CASGKAGTYGYTF.

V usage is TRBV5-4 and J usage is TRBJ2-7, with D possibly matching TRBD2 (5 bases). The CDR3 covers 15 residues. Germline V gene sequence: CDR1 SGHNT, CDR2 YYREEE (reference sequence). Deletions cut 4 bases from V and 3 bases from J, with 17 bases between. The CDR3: CASSPVTTRGYEQYF. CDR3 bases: TGTGCCAGCAGCCCGGTGACTACCAGAGGCTACGAGCAGTACTTC. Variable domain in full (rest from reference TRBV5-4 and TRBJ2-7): ETGVTQSPTHLIKTRGQQVTLRCSSQSGHNTVSWYQQALGQGPQFIFQYYREEENGRGNFPPRFSGLQFPNYSSELNVNALELDDSALYLCASSPVTTRGYEQYFGPGTRLTVT.

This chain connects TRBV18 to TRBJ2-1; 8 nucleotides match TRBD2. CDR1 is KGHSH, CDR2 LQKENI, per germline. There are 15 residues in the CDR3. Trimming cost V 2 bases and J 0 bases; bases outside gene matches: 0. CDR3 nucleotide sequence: TGTGCCAGCTCACCAGGACTAGCCTCCTACAATGAGCAGTTCTTC. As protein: CASSPGLASYNEQFF.

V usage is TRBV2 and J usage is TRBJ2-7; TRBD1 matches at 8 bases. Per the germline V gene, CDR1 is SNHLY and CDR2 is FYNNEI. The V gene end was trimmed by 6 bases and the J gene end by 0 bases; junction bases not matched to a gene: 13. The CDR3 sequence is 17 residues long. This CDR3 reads CASSRPRGTGRSYEQYF. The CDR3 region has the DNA TGTGCCAGCAGCAGGCCCCGCGGGACAGGTCGCTCCTACGAGCAGTACTTC.

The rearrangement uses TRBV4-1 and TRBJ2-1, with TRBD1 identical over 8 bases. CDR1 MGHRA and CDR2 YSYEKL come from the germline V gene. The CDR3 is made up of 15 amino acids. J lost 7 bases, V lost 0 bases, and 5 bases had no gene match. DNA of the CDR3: TGCGCCAGCAGCCAAGACAGGGGGCGGTTGAATGAGCAGTTCTTC. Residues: CASSQDRGRLNEQFF.

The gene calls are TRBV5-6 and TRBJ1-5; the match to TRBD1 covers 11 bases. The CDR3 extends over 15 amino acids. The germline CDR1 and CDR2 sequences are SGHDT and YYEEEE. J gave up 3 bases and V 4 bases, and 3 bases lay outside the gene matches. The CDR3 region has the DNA TGTGCCAGCAGCCGGGACAGGGGGAACAATCAGCCCCAGCATTTT. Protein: CASSRDRGNNQPQHF.

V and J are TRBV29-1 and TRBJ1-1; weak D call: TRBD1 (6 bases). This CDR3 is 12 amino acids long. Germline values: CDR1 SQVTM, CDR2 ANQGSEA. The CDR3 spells CGGTRVNTEAFF. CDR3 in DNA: TGCGGCGGGACAAGGGTGAACACTGAAGCTTTCTTT.

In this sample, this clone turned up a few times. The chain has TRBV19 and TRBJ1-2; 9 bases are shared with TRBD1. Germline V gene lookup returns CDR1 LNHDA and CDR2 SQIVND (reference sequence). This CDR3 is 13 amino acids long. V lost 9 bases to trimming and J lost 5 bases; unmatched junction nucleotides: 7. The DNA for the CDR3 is TGTGCCAGCATCCAACAGGGGGCATATGGCTACACCTTC. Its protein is CASIQQGAYGYTF.

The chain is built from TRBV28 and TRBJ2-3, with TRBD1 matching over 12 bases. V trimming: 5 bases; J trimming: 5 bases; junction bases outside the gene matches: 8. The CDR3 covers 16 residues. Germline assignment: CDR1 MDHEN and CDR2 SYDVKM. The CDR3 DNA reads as TGTGCCAGCAGTATCGCCGGGACAGGGGGCAGAGATACGCAGTATTTT. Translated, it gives CASSIAGTGGRDTQYF.